One sample yielded the 18 T cell receptor beta chains listed below, sequenced in a study of PD-L1 blockade in urothelial cancer. Assay: immunoSEQ multiplex PCR; the TCRdb copy retains only in-frame clones and omits some. Here the sample spans about 2,500 clones, about 39% being singletons. The source was tumor tissue, collected before atezolizumab (anti-PD-L1) treatment. The source is a man in his 60s with urothelial cancer.

V is TRBV18 and J is TRBJ2-5; tentative D call: TRBD2 (7 bases). The germline V gene has CDR1 KGHSH and CDR2 LQKENI. V lost 3 bases, J lost 3 bases, and 20 bases lay in between. The CDR3 runs to 17 residues. CDR3 sequence: CASSPSFYREGKETQYF. In DNA, the CDR3 is TGTGCCAGCTCACCCAGCTTTTACAGGGAGGGGAAAGAGACCCAGTACTTC.

The chain uses TRBV7-4 and TRBJ2-5; D may be TRBD2 (5 bases). The CDR3 is 13 amino acids. CDR1 and CDR2 (germline): SGHVT, SQSDAQ. V lost 6 bases and J 4 bases, leaving 12 bases between the germline ends. The chain's CDR3 is CASSPDSRETQYF. CDR3 coding DNA: TGTGCCAGCAGTCCGGACTCGAGAGAGACCCAGTACTTC.

The chain has TRBV23-1 and TRBJ2-4; no clear D. TRBV23-1 is placed among ORFs of uncertain function. V dropped 4 bases and J dropped 0 bases, with 10 bases sitting between them. The length of the CDR3 is 15 residues. CDR3 nucleotides: TGCGCCAGCAGTCGCCGACTGGTAGCCAAAAACATTCAGTACTTC. Amino acids: CASSRRLVAKNIQYF.

In its sample, this clone ranks as large. Written as DNA, the CDR3 is TGTGCCAGCAGTGAAGCGCGGCGAAGGGATGGCTACACCTTC. Its translation: CASSEARRRDGYTF. The V call is TRBV6-1, the J call TRBJ1-2; D is ambiguous. The CDR3 is 14 amino acids. Germline CDR1 reads MNHNS; CDR2 reads SASEGT. V was shortened by 0 bases and J by 6 bases, with 11 bases between the two germline ends.

This sequence joins TRBV6-8 and TRBJ1-1, with D possibly being TRBD1 (5 bases). With 9 bases removed from V and 3 bases from J, the gap between germline ends came to 14 bases. Germline V gives CDR1 MNHGY, CDR2 SAAAGT. The CDR3 is made up of 13 amino acids. CDR3 protein: CASLIGGDTEAFF. DNA for the CDR3: TGTGCCAGTCTCATAGGAGGGGACACTGAAGCTTTCTTT.

The chain links TRBV29-1 to TRBJ1-5, with D hard to call. The germline V gene has CDR1 SQVTM and CDR2 ANQGSEA. V was pared by 4 bases and J by 0 bases, with 10 bases between. The CDR3 sequence is 14 residues long. CDR3 DNA sequence: TGCAGCGTTGGGACGGTCGATAGCAATCAGCCCCAGCATTTT. Protein: CSVGTVDSNQPQHF.

CDR3 DNA sequence: TGTGCCAGCTCACCGGACAGGGCGGGCTCTGAAGCTTTCTTT. This gives the protein CASSPDRAGSEAFF. This chain uses TRBV18 with TRBJ1-1; TRBD1 aligns across 8 bases. The CDR3 is 14 amino acids. Unmatched junction bases numbered 6, after V lost 3 bases and J lost 6 bases. Germline loops: CDR1 KGHSH, CDR2 LQKENI.

The V and J genes are TRBV4-1 and TRBJ2-3, with D perhaps given as TRBD1 or TRBD2 (5 bases each). Per the germline V gene, CDR1 is MGHRA and CDR2 is YSYEKL. The V end lost 7 bases, the J end lost 2 bases, and 16 bases lay between the germline ends. There are 15 residues in the CDR3. The CDR3 region has the DNA TGCGCCAGCACATGGGGGTTGGAGTACACAGATACGCAGTATTTT. Amino acids: CASTWGLEYTDTQYF.

This clone has only a few counts. The V and J genes are TRBV11-3 and TRBJ2-1; 8 bases are a match to TRBD2. The CDR3 spans 16 residues. With 2 bases clipped from V and 7 bases from J, the junction kept 10 bases outside the gene matches. Germline CDR1 reads SGHNT; CDR2 reads YENEEA. The CDR3 nucleotides read TGTGCCAGCAGCTTAAATCCCGGGGGGGCCGGGAATGAGCAGTTCTTC. Its translation is CASSLNPGGAGNEQFF.

The chain carries TRBV29-1 and TRBJ2-7; TRBD1 is a possible D gene (6 bases). CDR3 length: 14 residues. The V gene lost 6 bases and the J gene lost 3 bases, with 18 bases spanning the gap. The germline gives CDR1 SQVTM, CDR2 ANQGSEA. The CDR3 nucleotides read TGCAGCGTAGCTGTACAGGGCCGATACTACGAGCAGTACTTC. Residues: CSVAVQGRYYEQYF.

The rearrangement joins TRBV28 to TRBJ2-1; D might be TRBD1 (5 bases). V was clipped by 7 bases and J by 9 bases, with 22 bases between them. This CDR3 comprises 15 residues. Germline V CDR1 and CDR2: MDHEN, SYDVKM. CDR3 region: CASTYYYRPPSEQFF. The CDR3 DNA reads TGTGCCAGCACCTATTACTACAGGCCGCCCAGTGAGCAGTTCTTC.

The rearrangement uses TRBV19 and TRBJ1-4, with TRBD1 identical over 7 bases. With 7 bases clipped from V and 4 bases from J, the junction kept 9 bases outside the gene matches. The CDR3 has 15 residues. The germline V gene encodes CDR1 LNHDA and CDR2 SQIVND (reference sequence). The CDR3 sequence: CASTRNRGGNEKLFF. The DNA for the CDR3 is TGTGCCAGTACCCGAAACAGGGGAGGTAATGAAAAACTGTTTTTT. Full variable domain (remainder filled in from reference TRBV19 and TRBJ1-4): DGGITQSPKYLFRKEGQNVTLSCEQNLNHDAMYWYRQDPGQGLRLIYYSQIVNDFQKGDIAEGYSVSREKKESFPLTVTSAQKNPTAFYLCASTRNRGGNEKLFFGSGTQLSVL.

This chain joins TRBV29-1 and TRBJ1-1; tentative D call: TRBD1 (5 bases). The germline V gene encodes CDR1 SQVTM and CDR2 ANQGSEA. The V and J ends lost 3 bases and 11 bases respectively, with 19 bases between them. This CDR3 spans 13 amino acids. CDR3 loop: CSVDGSFGASAFF. The CDR3 DNA follows: TGCAGCGTTGATGGCAGTTTCGGGGCCTCTGCTTTCTTT.

In its sample, this clone is medium-sized. The chain is built from TRBV6-8 and TRBJ2-1; D is perhaps TRBD2 (7 bases). Trimming cost V 6 bases and J 5 bases, with 20 bases left between them. The CDR3 is 16 amino acids. Germline-derived CDR1 and CDR2 are MNHGY and SAAAGT. The CDR3 protein is CASSYLAEGVHNEQFF. As DNA, the CDR3 is TGTGCCAGCAGCTATCTAGCGGAGGGGGTACACAATGAGCAGTTCTTC.

This clone was picked up many times. This chain uses TRBV7-5 with TRBJ2-3; whether TRBD1, the table's D call, matches the DNA was not checked. TRBV7-5 is marked as a pseudogene. The CDR3 has 16 amino acids. The CDR3 nucleotides are TGTGCCAGCAGCCAGGACAGGGGTTACTACACAGATACGCAGTATTTT. Protein product: CASSQDRGYYTDTQYF.

The V and J genes are TRBV15 and TRBJ2-3; D is ambiguous. The CDR3 extends over 15 amino acids. CDR1 and CDR2 from the germline V gene are LNHNV and YYDKDF (reference sequence). With 0 bases removed from V and 3 bases from J, the gap between germline ends came to 10 bases. The chain's CDR3 is CATSRDPGGTDTQYF. The CDR3 DNA reads as TGTGCCACCAGCAGAGATCCGGGTGGGACAGATACGCAGTATTTT. Supplemented by reference TRBV15 and TRBJ2-3, the full variable domain reads DAMVIQNPRYQVTQFGKPVTLSCSQTLNHNVMYWYQQKSSQAPKLLFHYYDKDFNNEADTPDNFQSRRPNTSFCFLDIRSPGLGDTAMYLCATSRDPGGTDTQYFGPGTRLTVL.

The J gene is TRBJ1-1, the V gene TRBV6-8, with D perhaps matching TRBD1 (5 bases). There are 14 residues in the CDR3. CDR1 MNHGY and CDR2 SAAAGT come from the germline V gene. The V end lost 6 bases, the J end lost 3 bases, and 14 bases lay between the germline ends. This chain's CDR3 is CASRVRFRDTEAFF. CDR3 DNA sequence: TGTGCCAGCAGGGTTCGTTTCAGGGACACTGAAGCTTTCTTT.

V usage is TRBV18 and J usage is TRBJ1-1, with D perhaps TRBD1 (5 bases). This CDR3 comprises 14 residues. CDR1 is KGHSH, CDR2 LQKENI, per germline. The V end was cut by 4 bases, the J end by 1 base, with 10 bases between. The CDR3 sequence: CASSLGGGNTEAFF. In nucleotides, the CDR3 is TGTGCCAGCTCACTTGGGGGGGGGAACACTGAAGCTTTCTTT. Full variable domain (outside the CDR3, taken from reference TRBV18 and TRBJ1-1): NAGVMQNPRHLVRRRGQEARLRCSPMKGHSHVYWYRQLPEEGLKFMVYLQKENIIDESGMPKERFSAEFPKEGPSILRIQQVVRGDSAAYFCASSLGGGNTEAFFGQGTRLTVV.